This TCR beta chain came from a study of T cells in Graves' hyperthyroidism and ophthalmopathy. Notes on the study in general: Most expanded thyroid clonotypes above 0.001 recurred in blood.

The TCR beta CDR3 regions underwent amplification using RNA transcripts as the source. The HTBI primer set served for first-round RT-PCR of the TCR CDR3. Via MiXCR, TCRdb re-called the multiplex PCR reads, giving one row per CDR3 protein. The repertoire has around 380,000 distinct CDR3 sequences, 13% of them found once; the top ten carry around 20%. V was clipped by 0 bases and J by 3 bases; unmatched bases: 6. Germline V gene lookup returns CDR1 ENHRY and CDR2 SYGVKD. The CDR3 covers 19 residues. This clonotype was seen at least ten times. Antigen: not known. This clonotype originated in a man aged 30 to 39 with Graves' hyperthyroidism that later progressed to Graves' ophthalmopathy. The sequenced sample was blood. The chain recombines TRBV10-3 with TRBJ2-2; 14 bases agree with TRBD2. CDR3 sequence reads: CAISESRGLAGDHTGELFF. In DNA form, the CDR3 reads TGTGCCATCAGTGAGTCGAGGGGACTAGCGGGGGACCACACCGGGGAGCTGTTTTTT.